This TCR beta chain comes out of a study of blood T cell repertoires in COVID-19. Background on the study: Samples taken during acute and convalescent COVID-19 were collected in the United States, Italy and Spain.

The CDR3 runs 18 residues. The V and J ends lost 0 bases and 2 bases respectively, with 17 bases between them. CDR1 is LNHNV and CDR2 is YYDKDF in the germline V gene (reference sequence). As processed by the authors: Estimation of nucleated cell counts relied on the amplification of reference gene primers. Produced via immunoSEQ multiplex PCR; TCRdb's table is partial and in-frame only. The D gene and trimming were derived from the DNA, and the V and J assignments and clone size from that table. The sample includes more than 70,000 clones, 75% to 90% seen only once; the top ten take 0.95% to 1.5%. Sequencing was done on a sample of peripheral blood. The receptor's source is an elderly man with active or convalescent COVID-19. This sequence joins TRBV15 and TRBJ1-3, with a possible D match to TRBD1 (6 bases). In DNA, the CDR3 is TGTGCCACCAGCAGAGATCCCACAGGGTTGCGTACTGGAAACACCATATATTTT. Its protein product is CATSRDPTGLRTGNTIYF.